Listed here are 9 T cell receptor beta chains from one sample, sequenced in a study of blood T cells in healthy people across ages. A second PCR, run for roughly 6 to 11 cycles, used a sample-barcoded 5' primer plus a J-beta primer mix. Each CDR3 protein is one row after TCRdb ran MiXCR on the 5' RACE reads. Of about 1 million distinct CDR3 sequences in the sample, 45% were seen once. The specimen was blood. The receptors were sampled from an older woman in good health.

The chain carries TRBV7-8 and TRBJ2-5; D is perhaps TRBD1 or TRBD2 (5 bases each). V lost 6 bases and J lost 2, with 19 bases in between. Germline loops: CDR1 SGHVS, CDR2 FQNEAQ. This CDR3 is 16 amino acids long. Here the CDR3 DNA reads TGTGCCAGCAGTCCGAGGGTCGGACACATTCAAGAGACCCAGTACTTC. Translating it yields CASSPRVGHIQETQYF.

This clonotype has more than one count but fewer than ten. The chain recombines TRBV6-5 with TRBJ2-3; D perhaps matches TRBD2 (5 bases). Trimming removed 9 bases from V and 8 bases from J, with 21 bases in between. The germline V gene encodes CDR1 MNHEY and CDR2 SVGAGI. CDR3 length: 14 amino acids. The CDR3: CASRSTGLARTQYF. CDR3 bases: TGTGCCAGTAGATCTACCGGCCTAGCTCGTACGCAGTATTTT.

The V and J genes are TRBV4-1 and TRBJ2-7; the D gene is possibly TRBD1 (7 bases). Between the trimmed V and J ends, which lost 2 bases and 2 bases, there was a span of 16 bases. The germline V gene has CDR1 MGHRA and CDR2 YSYEKL. The CDR3 is 16 amino acids. The CDR3 DNA reads TGCGCCAGCAGCCAAAACACCAGGGGGAGGACCTACGAGCAGTACTTC. It translates to CASSQNTRGRTYEQYF.

Ten or more counts support this clonotype. The J gene is TRBJ2-7, the V gene TRBV12-5; no reliable D call. This CDR3 has 12 residues. V was trimmed by 2 bases and J by 5 bases, leaving 7 bases between them. Looked up from germline, CDR1 is LGHNT and CDR2 is FRNRAP. The CDR3 reads CASGLSRDEQYF. CDR3 nucleotide sequence: TGTGCTAGTGGTTTGAGTAGAGACGAGCAGTACTTC.

This chain connects TRBV18 to TRBJ1-4; maybe TRBD1 (5 bases). This CDR3 is built from 14 residues. Germline V gene data show CDR1 as KGHSH and CDR2 as LQKENI. Trimming removed 1 base from V and 7 bases from J, with 10 bases in between. The CDR3 sequence: CASSPRGMSEKLFF. CDR3 coding DNA: TGTGCCAGCTCACCACGGGGGATGAGTGAAAAACTGTTTTTT.

The chain has TRBV6-2 or TRBV6-3 and TRBJ2-7; D remains ambiguous. Germline CDR1 and CDR2: MNHEY and SVGEGT. The CDR3 length is 15 residues. With 0 bases removed from V and 0 bases from J, the gap between germline ends came to 9 bases. CDR3 sequence: CASSYSDLSSYEQYF. DNA for the CDR3: TGTGCCAGCAGTTACTCCGACTTAAGCTCCTACGAGCAGTACTTC.

The gene calls are TRBV29-1 and TRBJ2-5; 14 bases agree with TRBD2. V lost 4 bases, J lost 5 bases, and 6 bases stayed unmatched. CDR1 and CDR2 (germline): SQVTM, ANQGSEA. This CDR3 comprises 15 residues. The CDR3 DNA reads TGCAGCGTTGGGGGACTAGCGGGAGCGGCGGAGACCCAGTACTTC. It is translated as CSVGGLAGAAETQYF.

This sequence joins TRBV24-1 and TRBJ1-1, with 7 bases lining up with TRBD1. V gave up 4 bases and J gave up 4 bases; unmatched junction bases: 5. In germline, CDR1 is KGHDR, CDR2 SFDVKD. The CDR3 runs 14 residues. The DNA for the CDR3 is TGTGCCACCAGTGAGCCAGGGGGTTCCACTGAAGCTTTCTTT. Its translation: CATSEPGGSTEAFF.

This clonotype was observed a single time. This sequence joins TRBV29-1 and TRBJ2-5, with 8 bases fitting TRBD1. The CDR3 spans 15 residues. After removal of 4 bases from V and 2 bases from J, the junction contained 9 bases not matched to a gene. The germline V gene has CDR1 SQVTM and CDR2 ANQGSEA. CDR3 sequence (DNA): TGCAGCGTTGCCCCCGGGACAGGACCACAAGAGACCCAGTACTTC. Its translation is CSVAPGTGPQETQYF. The full variable domain, in which reference TRBV29-1 and TRBJ2-5 provide the parts outside the CDR3, is SAVISQKPSRDICQRGTSLTIQCQVDSQVTMMFWYRQQPGQSLTLIATANQGSEATYESGFVIDKFPISRPNLTFSTLTVSNMSPEDSSIYLCSVAPGTGPQETQYFGPGTRLLVL.